The clone carrying this TCR beta chain appeared many times. The antigen is unknown. Using its own MiXCR run on the 5' RACE reads, TCRdb lists one record per CDR3 protein. The repertoire holds hundreds of thousands of distinct CDR3 sequences, with approximately 9% as singletons. Between the trimmed V and J ends, which lost 7 bases and 2 bases, there was a span of 6 bases. Germline V gene sequence: CDR1 LNHDA, CDR2 SQIVND (reference sequence). The CDR3 loop spans 12 amino acids. The source of the sample is a study of CD8 T cells in ankylosing spondylitis. Study-level findings and limits: Earlier work had already found some motif variants in reactive arthritis synovial fluid and blood. Clones that were linked to disease were CD8+ and were relatively rare in peripheral blood. The study looked at matched synovial fluid samples from ankylosing spondylitis patients. Disease-linked clones were reported to be significantly enriched there.

The material sequenced was blood, either unsorted or a sorted T cell fraction (not recorded which). The sequence came from a male donor with ankylosing spondylitis or in good health (not recorded which). This chain uses TRBV19 with TRBJ1-3; D gene ambiguous. CDR3 in DNA: TGTGCCAGTATGTCGGCTGGAAACACCATATATTTT. This sequence encodes CASMSAGNTIYF.